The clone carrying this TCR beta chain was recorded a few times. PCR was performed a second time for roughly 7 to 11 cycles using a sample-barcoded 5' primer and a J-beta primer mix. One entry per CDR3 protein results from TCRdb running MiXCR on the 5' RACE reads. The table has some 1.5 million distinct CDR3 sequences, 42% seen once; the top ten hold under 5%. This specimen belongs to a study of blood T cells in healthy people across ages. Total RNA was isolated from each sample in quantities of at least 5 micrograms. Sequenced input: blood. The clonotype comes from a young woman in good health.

This CDR3 is CASSTPTSVSYEQYF. The CDR3 coding sequence is TGTGCCAGCAGCACCCCGACTAGCGTATCCTACGAGCAGTACTTC. The V call is TRBV7-2, the J call TRBJ2-7; 8 nucleotides line up with TRBD2. This CDR3 region has 15 residues. Germline loops: CDR1 SGHTA, CDR2 FQGNSA. V trimming: 5 bases; J trimming: 1 base; junction bases outside the gene matches: 7.